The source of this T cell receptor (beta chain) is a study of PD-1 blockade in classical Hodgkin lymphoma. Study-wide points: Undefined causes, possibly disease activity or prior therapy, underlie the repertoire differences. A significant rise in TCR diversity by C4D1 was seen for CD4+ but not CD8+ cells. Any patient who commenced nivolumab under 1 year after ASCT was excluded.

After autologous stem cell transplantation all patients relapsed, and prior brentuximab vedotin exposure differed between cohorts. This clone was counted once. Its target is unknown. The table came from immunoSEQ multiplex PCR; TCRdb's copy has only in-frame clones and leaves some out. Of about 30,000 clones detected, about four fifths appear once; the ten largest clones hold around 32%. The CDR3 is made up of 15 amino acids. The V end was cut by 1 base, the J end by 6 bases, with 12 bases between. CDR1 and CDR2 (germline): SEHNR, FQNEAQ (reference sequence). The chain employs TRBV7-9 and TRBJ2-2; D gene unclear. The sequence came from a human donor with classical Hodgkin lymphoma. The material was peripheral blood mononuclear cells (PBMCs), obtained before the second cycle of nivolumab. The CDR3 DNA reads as TGTGCCAGCAGCTTAGGTATATCAGGCGCCGGGGAGCTGTTTTTT. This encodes CASSLGISGAGELFF.